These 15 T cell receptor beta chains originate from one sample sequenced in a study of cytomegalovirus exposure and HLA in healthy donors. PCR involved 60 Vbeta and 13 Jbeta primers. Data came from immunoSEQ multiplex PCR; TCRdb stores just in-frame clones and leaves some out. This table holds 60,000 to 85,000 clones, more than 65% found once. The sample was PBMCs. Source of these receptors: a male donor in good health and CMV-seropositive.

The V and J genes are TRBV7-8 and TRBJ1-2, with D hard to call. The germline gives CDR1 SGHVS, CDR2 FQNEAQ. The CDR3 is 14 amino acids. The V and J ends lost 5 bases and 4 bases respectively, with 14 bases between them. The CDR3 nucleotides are TGTGCCAGCAGCCCCCATGAGGTTAGCTATGGCTACACCTTC. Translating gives CASSPHEVSYGYTF.

The CDR3 here is CATSRDSGLAGKETQYF. The CDR3 DNA reads TGTGCCACCAGCAGAGATTCTGGACTAGCGGGTAAAGAGACCCAGTACTTC. This rearrangement joins TRBV15 to TRBJ2-5; 11 nucleotides agree with TRBD2. This CDR3 is 17 amino acids long. V dropped 0 bases and J dropped 3; count of bases not matched to a gene: 6. Germline CDR1 is LNHNV and CDR2 is YYDKDF (reference sequence).

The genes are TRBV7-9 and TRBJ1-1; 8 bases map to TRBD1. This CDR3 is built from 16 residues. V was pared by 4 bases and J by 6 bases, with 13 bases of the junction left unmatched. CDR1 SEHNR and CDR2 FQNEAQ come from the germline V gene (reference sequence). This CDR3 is CASSSLRGPVLAEAFF. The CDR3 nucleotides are TGTGCCAGCAGCTCTCTCAGGGGGCCCGTGTTGGCTGAAGCTTTCTTT. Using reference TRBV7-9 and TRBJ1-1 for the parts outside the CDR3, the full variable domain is DTGVSQNPRHKITKRGQNVTFRCDPISEHNRLYWYRQTLGQGPEFLTYFQNEAQLEKSRLLSDRFSAERPKGSFSTLEIQRTEQGDSAMYLCASSSLRGPVLAEAFFGQGTRLTVV.

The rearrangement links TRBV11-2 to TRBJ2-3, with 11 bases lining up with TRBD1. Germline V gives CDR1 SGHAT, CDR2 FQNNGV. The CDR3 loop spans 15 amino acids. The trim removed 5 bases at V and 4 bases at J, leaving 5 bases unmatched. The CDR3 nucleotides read TGTGCCAGCAGCCCCGGGGACAGGGGGTCAGATACGCAGTATTTT. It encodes CASSPGDRGSDTQYF. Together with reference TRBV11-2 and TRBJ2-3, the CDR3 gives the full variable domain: EAGVAQSPRYKIIEKRQSVAFWCNPISGHATLYWYQQILGQGPKLLIQFQNNGVVDDSQLPKDRFSAERLKGVDSTLKIQPAKLEDSAVYLCASSPGDRGSDTQYFGPGTRLTVL.

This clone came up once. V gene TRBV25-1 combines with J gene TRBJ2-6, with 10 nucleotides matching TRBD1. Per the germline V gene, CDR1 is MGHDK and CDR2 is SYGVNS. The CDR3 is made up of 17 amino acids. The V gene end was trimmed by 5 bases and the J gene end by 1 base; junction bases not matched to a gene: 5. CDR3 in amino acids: CASSIRDRGSGANVLTF. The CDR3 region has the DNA TGTGCCAGCAGTATCCGGGACAGGGGATCTGGGGCCAACGTCCTGACTTTC.

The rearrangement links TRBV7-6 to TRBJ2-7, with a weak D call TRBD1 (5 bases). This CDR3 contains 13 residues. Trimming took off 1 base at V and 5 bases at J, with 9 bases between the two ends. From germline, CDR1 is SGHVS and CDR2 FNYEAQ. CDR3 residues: CASSLGGQDEQYF. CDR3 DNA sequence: TGTGCCAGCAGCTTAGGGGGCCAGGACGAGCAGTACTTC. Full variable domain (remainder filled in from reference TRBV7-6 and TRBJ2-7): GAGVSQSPRYKVTKRGQDVALRCDPISGHVSLYWYRQALGQGPEFLTYFNYEAQQDKSGLPNDRFSAERPEGSISTLTIQRTEQRDSAMYRCASSLGGQDEQYFGPGTRLTVT.

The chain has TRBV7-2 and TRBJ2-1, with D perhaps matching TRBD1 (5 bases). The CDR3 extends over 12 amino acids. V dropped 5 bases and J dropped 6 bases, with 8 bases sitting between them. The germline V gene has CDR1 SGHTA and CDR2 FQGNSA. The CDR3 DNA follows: TGTGCCAGCAGCAGCCAGGGCAATGAGCAGTTCTTC. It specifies CASSSQGNEQFF.

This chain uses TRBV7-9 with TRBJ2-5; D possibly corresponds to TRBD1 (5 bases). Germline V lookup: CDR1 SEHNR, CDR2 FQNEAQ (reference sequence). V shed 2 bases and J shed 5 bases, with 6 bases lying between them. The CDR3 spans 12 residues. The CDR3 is CASSLNRETQYF. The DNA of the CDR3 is TGTGCCAGCAGCTTAAACAGGGAGACCCAGTACTTC.

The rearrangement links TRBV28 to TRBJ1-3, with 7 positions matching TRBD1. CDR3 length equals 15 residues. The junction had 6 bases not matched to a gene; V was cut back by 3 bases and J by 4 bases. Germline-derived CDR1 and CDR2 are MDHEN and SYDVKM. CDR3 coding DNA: TGTGCCAGCAGTTTCGAGGGGGCGCAGGGAAACACCATATATTTT. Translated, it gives CASSFEGAQGNTIYF.

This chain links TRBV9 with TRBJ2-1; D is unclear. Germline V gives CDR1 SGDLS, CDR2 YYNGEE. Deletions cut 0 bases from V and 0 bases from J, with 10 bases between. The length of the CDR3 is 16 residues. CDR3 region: CASSVDDSSSYNEQFF. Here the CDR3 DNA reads TGTGCCAGCAGCGTAGATGACTCAAGCTCCTACAATGAGCAGTTCTTC.

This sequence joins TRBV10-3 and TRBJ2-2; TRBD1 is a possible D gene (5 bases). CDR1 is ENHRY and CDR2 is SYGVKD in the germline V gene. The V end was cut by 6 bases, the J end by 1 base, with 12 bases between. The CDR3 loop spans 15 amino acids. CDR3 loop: CAIRDSLLNTGELFF. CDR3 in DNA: TGTGCCATCAGAGACAGCCTCTTGAACACCGGGGAGCTGTTTTTT.

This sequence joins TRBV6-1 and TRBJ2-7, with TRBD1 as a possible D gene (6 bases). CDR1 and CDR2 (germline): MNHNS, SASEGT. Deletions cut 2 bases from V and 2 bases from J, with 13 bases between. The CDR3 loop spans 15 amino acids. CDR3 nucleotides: TGTGCCAGCAGTGAATTATCAGGGGCGGCCTACGAGCAGTACTTC. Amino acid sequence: CASSELSGAAYEQYF.

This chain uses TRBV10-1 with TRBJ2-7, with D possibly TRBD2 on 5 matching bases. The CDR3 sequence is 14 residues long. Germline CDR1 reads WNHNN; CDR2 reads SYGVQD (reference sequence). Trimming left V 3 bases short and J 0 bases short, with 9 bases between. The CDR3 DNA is TGCGCCAGCAGTGACCGGGAAAGCTCCTACGAGCAGTACTTC. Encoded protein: CASSDRESSYEQYF.

For the CDR3, the DNA is TGTGCCAGCCTAATCACAGCCATGAACTCCTACGAGCAGTACTTC. It yields the protein CASLITAMNSYEQYF. V usage is TRBV25-1 and J usage is TRBJ2-7; no firm D call. Germline loops: CDR1 MGHDK, CDR2 SYGVNS. V was shortened by 8 bases and J by 0 bases, with 17 bases between the two germline ends. The length of the CDR3 is 15 residues.

The chain's CDR3 is CASSGSGQRSGANVLTF. The CDR3 nucleotides read TGTGCCAGCAGCGGGTCGGGACAGCGCTCTGGGGCCAACGTCCTGACTTTC. V and J are TRBV11-2 and TRBJ2-6, with 7 bases aligning to TRBD1. The CDR3 sequence is 17 residues long. Germline CDR1 is SGHAT and CDR2 is FQNNGV. V lost 5 bases to trimming and J lost 0 bases; unmatched junction nucleotides: 7.